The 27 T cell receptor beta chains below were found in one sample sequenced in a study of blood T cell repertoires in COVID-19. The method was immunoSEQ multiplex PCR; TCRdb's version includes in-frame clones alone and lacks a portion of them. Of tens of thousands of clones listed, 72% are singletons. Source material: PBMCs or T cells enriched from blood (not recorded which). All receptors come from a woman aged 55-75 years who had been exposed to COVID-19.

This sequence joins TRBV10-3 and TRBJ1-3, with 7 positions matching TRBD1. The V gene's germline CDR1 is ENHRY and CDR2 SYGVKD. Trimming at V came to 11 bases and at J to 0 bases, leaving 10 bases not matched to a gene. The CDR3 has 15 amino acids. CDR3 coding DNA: TGTGCCCTTGGGACAGCGACCGGCTCTGGAAACACCATATATTTT. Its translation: CALGTATGSGNTIYF.

This CDR3 reads CASSPDRGLGYTF. CDR3 DNA sequence: TGTGCCAGCAGCCCAGACAGGGGGCTTGGCTACACCTTC. This chain joins TRBV7-2 and TRBJ1-2; 10 positions match TRBD1. V gave up 5 bases and J gave up 7 bases; unmatched junction bases: 4. Germline values: CDR1 SGHTA, CDR2 FQGNSA. This CDR3 comprises 13 residues.

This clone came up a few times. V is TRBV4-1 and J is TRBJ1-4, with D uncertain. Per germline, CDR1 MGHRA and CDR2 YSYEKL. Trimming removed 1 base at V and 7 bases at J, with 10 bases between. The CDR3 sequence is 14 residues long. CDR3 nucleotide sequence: TGCGCCAGCAGCCAAGGGTCGATCGGTGAAAAACTGTTTTTT. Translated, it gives CASSQGSIGEKLFF.

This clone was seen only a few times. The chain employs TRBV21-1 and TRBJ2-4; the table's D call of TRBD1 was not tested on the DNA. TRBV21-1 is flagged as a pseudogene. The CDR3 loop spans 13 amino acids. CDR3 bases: TGTGCAGCAGCCCCCCGGACAGGAGACATTCAGTACTTC. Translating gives CAAAPRTGDIQYF.

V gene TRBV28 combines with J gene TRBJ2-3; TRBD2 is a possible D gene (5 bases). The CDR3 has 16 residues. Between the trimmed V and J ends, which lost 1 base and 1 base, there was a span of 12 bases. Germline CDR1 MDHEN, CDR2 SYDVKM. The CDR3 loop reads CASSLYSAGRTDTQYF. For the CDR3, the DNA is TGTGCCAGCAGTTTATATTCCGCGGGCCGCACAGATACGCAGTATTTT.

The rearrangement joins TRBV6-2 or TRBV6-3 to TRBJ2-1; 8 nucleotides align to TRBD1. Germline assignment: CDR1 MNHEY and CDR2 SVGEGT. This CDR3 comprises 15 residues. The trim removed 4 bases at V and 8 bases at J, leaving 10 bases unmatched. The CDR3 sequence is CASSSVRGPVDEQFF. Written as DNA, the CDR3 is TGTGCCAGCAGTTCCGTCAGGGGGCCGGTGGATGAGCAGTTCTTC.

Here the CDR3 DNA reads TGTGCTAGCAGCGGGAGCTACAATGAGCAGTTCTTC. Residues: CASSGSYNEQFF. The chain carries TRBV12-5 and TRBJ2-1; 8 nucleotides match TRBD2. V lost 9 bases, J lost 3 bases, and 1 base stayed unmatched. The CDR3 covers 12 residues. The germline CDR1 and CDR2 sequences are LGHNT and FRNRAP.

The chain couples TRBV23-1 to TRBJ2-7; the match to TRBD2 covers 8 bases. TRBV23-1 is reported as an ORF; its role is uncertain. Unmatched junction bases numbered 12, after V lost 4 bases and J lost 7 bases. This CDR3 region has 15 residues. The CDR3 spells CASSPPGGVLDEQYF. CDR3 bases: TGCGCCAGCAGTCCTCCGGGGGGGGTTCTAGATGAGCAGTACTTC.

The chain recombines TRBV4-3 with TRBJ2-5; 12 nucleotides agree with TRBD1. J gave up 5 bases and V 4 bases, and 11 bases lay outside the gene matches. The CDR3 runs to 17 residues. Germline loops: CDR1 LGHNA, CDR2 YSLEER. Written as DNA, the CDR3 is TGCGCCAGCAGCCCAACCCCGGGACAGGGGGCAGGCGAGACCCAGTACTTC. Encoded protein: CASSPTPGQGAGETQYF.

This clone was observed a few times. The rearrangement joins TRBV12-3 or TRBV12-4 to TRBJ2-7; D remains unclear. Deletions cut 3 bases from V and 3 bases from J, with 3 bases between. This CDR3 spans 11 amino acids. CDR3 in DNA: TGTGCCAGCAGTTTCCGCTACGAGCAGTACTTC. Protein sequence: CASSFRYEQYF.

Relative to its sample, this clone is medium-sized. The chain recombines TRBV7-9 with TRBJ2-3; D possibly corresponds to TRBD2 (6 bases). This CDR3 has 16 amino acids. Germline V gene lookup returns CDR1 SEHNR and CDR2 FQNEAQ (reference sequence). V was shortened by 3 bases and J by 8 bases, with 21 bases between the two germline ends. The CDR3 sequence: CASSFSLERESVTQYF. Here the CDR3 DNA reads TGTGCCAGCAGCTTTTCATTGGAACGGGAGTCTGTTACGCAGTATTTT.

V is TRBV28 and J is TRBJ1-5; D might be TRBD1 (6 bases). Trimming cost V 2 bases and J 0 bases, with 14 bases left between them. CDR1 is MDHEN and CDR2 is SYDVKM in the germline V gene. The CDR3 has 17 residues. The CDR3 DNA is TGTGCCAGCAGTTTAAATTCAGGGGTGGGTAGCAATCAGCCCCAGCATTTT. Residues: CASSLNSGVGSNQPQHF.

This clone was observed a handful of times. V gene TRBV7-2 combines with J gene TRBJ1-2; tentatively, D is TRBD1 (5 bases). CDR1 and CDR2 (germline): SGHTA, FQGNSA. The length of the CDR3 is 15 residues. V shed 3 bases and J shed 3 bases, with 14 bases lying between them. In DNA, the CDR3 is TGTGCCAGCAGCTTGACGGGGAGGGGCCACTATGGCTACACCTTC. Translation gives CASSLTGRGHYGYTF.

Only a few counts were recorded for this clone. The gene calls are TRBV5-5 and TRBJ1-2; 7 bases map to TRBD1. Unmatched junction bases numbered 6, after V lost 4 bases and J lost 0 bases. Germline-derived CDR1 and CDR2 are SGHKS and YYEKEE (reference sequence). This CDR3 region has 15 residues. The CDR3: CASSPWTGSNYGYTF. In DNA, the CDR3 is TGTGCCAGCAGCCCGTGGACAGGTTCTAACTATGGCTACACCTTC.

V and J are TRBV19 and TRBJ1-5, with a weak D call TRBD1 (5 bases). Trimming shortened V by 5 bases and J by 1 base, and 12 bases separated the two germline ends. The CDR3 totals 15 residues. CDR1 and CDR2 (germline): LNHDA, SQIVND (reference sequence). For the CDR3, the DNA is TGTGCCAGTAGTTCCGACGGGGGAAGCAATCAGCCCCAGCATTTT. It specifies CASSSDGGSNQPQHF.

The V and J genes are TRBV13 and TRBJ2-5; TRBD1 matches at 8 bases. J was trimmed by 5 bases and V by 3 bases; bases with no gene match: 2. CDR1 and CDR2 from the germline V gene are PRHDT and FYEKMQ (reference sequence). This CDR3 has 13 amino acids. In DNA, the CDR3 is TGTGCCAGCAGCTTCAGGGGGCGGGAGACCCAGTACTTC. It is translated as CASSFRGRETQYF.

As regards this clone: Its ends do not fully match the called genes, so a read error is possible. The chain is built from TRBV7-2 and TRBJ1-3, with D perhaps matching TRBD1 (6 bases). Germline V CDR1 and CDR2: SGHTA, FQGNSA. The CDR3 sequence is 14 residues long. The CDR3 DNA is TGTGCCAGCGGCTTAGGCAGGGGTAGACACACCATATATTTT. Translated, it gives CASGLGRGRHTIYF. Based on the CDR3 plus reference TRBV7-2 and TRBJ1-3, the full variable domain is GAGVSQSPSNKVTEKGKDVELRCDPISGHTALYWYRQSLGQGLEFLIYFQGNSAPDKSGLPSDRFSAERTGGSVSTLTIQRTQQEDSAVYLCASGLGRGRHTIYFGEGSWLTVV.

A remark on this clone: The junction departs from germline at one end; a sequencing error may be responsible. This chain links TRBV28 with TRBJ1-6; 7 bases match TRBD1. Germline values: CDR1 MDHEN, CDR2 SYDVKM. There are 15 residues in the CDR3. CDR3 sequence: CASRRGTAYYSPLHF. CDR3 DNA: TGTGCCAGCCGACGGGGGACAGCCTATTATTCACCCCTCCACTTT.

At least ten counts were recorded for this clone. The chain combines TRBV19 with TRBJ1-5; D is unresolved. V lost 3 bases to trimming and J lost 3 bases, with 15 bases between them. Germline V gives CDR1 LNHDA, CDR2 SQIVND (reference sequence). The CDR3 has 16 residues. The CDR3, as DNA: TGTGCCAGTAGTATCCCGGGGTCGATTAACAATCAGCCCCAGCATTTT. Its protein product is CASSIPGSINNQPQHF. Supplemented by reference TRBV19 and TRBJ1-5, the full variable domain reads DGGITQSPKYLFRKEGQNVTLSCEQNLNHDAMYWYRQDPGQGLRLIYYSQIVNDFQKGDIAEGYSVSREKKESFPLTVTSAQKNPTAFYLCASSIPGSINNQPQHFGDGTRLSIL.

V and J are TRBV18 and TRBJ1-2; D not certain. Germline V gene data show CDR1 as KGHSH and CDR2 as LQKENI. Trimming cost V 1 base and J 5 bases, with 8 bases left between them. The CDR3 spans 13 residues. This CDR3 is CASSPQADYGYTF. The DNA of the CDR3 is TGTGCCAGCTCACCACAGGCGGATTATGGCTACACCTTC.

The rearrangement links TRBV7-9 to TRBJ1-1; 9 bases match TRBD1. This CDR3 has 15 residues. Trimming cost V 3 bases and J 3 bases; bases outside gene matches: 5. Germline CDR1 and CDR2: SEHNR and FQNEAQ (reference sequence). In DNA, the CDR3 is TGTGCCAGCAGCTTGGGACAGGGACTGGACACTGAAGCTTTCTTT. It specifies CASSLGQGLDTEAFF.

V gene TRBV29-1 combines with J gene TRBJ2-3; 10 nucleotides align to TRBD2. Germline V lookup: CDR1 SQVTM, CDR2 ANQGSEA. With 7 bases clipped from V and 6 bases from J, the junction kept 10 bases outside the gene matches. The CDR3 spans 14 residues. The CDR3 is CSAEETSGWDTQYF. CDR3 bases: TGCAGCGCTGAGGAGACTAGCGGGTGGGATACGCAGTATTTT.

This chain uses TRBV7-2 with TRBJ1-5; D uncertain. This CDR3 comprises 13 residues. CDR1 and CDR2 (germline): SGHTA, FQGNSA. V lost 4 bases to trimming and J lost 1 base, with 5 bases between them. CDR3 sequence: CASSSSSNQPQHF. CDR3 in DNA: TGTGCCAGCAGCTCCTCCAGCAATCAGCCCCAGCATTTT.

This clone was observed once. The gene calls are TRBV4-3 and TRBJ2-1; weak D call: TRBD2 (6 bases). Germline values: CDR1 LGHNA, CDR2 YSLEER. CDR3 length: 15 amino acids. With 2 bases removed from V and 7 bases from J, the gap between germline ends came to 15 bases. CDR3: CASSQFGGNGNEQFF. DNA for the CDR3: TGCGCCAGCAGCCAATTTGGCGGGAATGGAAATGAGCAGTTCTTC.

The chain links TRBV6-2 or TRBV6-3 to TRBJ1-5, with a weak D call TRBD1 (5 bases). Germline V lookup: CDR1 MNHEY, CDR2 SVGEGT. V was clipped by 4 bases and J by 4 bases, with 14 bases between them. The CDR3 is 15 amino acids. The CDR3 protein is CASSFRQGLNQPQHF. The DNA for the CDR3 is TGTGCCAGCAGTTTTCGCCAGGGACTAAATCAGCCCCAGCATTTT.

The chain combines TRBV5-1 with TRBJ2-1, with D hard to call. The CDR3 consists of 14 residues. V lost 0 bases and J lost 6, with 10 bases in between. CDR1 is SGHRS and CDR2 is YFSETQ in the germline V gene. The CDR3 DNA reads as TGCGCCAGCAGCTTGGAACTGCCTCGCAATGAGCAGTTCTTC. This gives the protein CASSLELPRNEQFF.

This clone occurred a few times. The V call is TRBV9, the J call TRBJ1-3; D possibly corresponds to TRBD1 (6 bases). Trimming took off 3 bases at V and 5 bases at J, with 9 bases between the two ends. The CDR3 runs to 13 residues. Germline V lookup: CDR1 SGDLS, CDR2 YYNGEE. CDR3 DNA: TGTGCCAGCAGCGAACAGGGTCGAAACACCATATATTTT. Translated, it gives CASSEQGRNTIYF.